This T cell receptor (beta chain) was captured in a study of cytomegalovirus exposure and HLA in healthy donors. The PCR ran on 60 Vbeta and 13 Jbeta primers. The repertoire was sequenced with immunoSEQ multiplex PCR; TCRdb's copy has only in-frame clones and lacks some. Seen here are about 150,000 clones, 68% observed once, and the top ten hold about 4.1%. This CDR3 has 14 amino acids. V lost 8 bases and J lost 6; bases outside the gene matches: 8. CDR1 is SGHTA, CDR2 FQGNSA, per germline. The sequencing input was PBMCs. The chain has TRBV7-2 and TRBJ1-4; TRBD1 matches 8 bases. This TCR was sampled from a man aged 60 to 69 in good health and CMV-seronegative. CDR3 bases: TGTGCCAGCGGGGCGCCAGGGGGCTATGAAAAACTGTTTTTT. As protein: CASGAPGGYEKLFF.